The entry below gives a single T cell receptor (beta chain) sequence along with its context. Its cognate antigen is unknown. Germline V gene data show CDR1 as MDHEN and CDR2 as SYDVKM. The V and J ends lost 7 bases and 7 bases, in that order; junction bases with no gene match: 9. The CDR3 extends over 13 amino acids. This specimen belongs to a study of blood T cells in healthy people across ages. Donors were systemically healthy Caucasian individuals from Russia aged roughly 6 to 100 years. Total RNA, at least 6 micrograms per sample, came from PBMCs. Study observations and caveats: Versus aged donors, long-lived donors had higher diversity and more naive CD4+ cells.

Next came a second PCR, run for about 6 to 12 cycles, which used a sample-barcoded 5' primer along with a J-beta primer mix. TCRdb itself ran the 5' RACE reads through MiXCR, one entry per CDR3 protein. The sample has about 970,000 distinct CDR3 sequences, approximately 50% seen once. J is TRBJ2-7 and V is TRBV28; TRBD2 aligns across 8 bases. The sequence came from a woman aged 60 to 75 in good health. Source material: blood. The CDR3 coding sequence is TGTGCCAGCAACGGGGGGGGGCGTAGGGAGCAGTACTTC. It specifies CASNGGGRREQYF.